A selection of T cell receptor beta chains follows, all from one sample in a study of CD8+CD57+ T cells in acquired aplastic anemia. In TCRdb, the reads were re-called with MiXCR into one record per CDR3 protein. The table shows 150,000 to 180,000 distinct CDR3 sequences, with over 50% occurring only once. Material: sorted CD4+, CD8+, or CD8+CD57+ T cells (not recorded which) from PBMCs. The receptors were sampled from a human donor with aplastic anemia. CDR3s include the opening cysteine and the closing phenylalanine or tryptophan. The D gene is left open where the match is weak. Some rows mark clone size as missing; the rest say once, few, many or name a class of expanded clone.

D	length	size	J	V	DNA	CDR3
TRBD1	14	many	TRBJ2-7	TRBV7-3	TGTGCCAGCAGCTTCGGACAGGGTTTCTACGAGCAGTACTTC	CASSFGQGFYEQYF
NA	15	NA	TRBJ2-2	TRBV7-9	TGTACCAGCAGCGAAGGGCAGGGAAGGACCGGGGAGCTGTTTTTT	CTSSEGQGRTGELFF
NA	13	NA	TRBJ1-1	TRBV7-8	TGTGCCAGCAGCCGCACGCTGAACACTGAAGCTTTCTTT	CASSRTLNTEAFF
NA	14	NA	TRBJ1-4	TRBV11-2	TGTGCCAGCAGCTTAGATGGGGGTTCAGAAAAACTGTTTTTT	CASSLDGGSEKLFF
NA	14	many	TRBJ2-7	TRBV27	TGTGCCAGCAGTTCGGGGACACATCACTACGAGCAGTACTTC	CASSSGTHHYEQYF
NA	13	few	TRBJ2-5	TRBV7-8	TGTGCCAGCAGCTCAATGGGTAGGGAGACCCAGTACTTC	CASSSMGRETQYF
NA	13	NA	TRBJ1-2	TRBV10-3	TGTGCCACCATGGGTTACACTAGCTATGGCTACACCTTC	CATMGYTSYGYTF
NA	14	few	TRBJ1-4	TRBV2	TGTGCCAGCACGGTCCTGGGCTCTAATGAAAAACTGTTTTTT	CASTVLGSNEKLFF
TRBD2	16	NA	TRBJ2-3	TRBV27	TGTGCCAGCAGTTTCATGGGGACTAGCGGGCCAGATACGCAGTATTTT	CASSFMGTSGPDTQYF
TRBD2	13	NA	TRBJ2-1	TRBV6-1	TGTGCCAGCAGTGAAGCTAGCGGGGGGGAGCAGTTCTTC	CASSEASGGEQFF
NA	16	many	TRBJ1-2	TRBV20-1	TGCAGTGCTAGAGACCCGGGGTTCCTCAGGGATCATGGCTACACCTTC	CSARDPGFLRDHGYTF